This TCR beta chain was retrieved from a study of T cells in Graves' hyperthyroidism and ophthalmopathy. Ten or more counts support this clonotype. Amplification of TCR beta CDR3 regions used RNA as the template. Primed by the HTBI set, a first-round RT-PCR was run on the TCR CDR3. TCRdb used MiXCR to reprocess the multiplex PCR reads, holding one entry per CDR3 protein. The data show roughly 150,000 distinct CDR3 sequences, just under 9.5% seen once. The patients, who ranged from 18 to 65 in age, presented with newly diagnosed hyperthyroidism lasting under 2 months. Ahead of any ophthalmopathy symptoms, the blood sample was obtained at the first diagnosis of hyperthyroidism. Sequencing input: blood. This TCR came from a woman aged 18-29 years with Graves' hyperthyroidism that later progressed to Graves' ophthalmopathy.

The CDR3 spells CASSLLAGFDEQFF. In DNA, the CDR3 is TGTGCCAGCAGCCTGTTAGCGGGATTTGATGAGCAGTTCTTC. This chain joins TRBV3-1 and TRBJ2-1; 8 bases match TRBD2. This CDR3 comprises 14 residues. V gave up 4 bases and J gave up 8 bases; unmatched junction bases: 7. Per the germline V gene, CDR1 is LGHDT and CDR2 is YNNKEL (reference sequence).